The entry below describes one T cell receptor (beta chain). Its antigen target is currently unknown. Nothing much larger sits one base from this clone, and base qualities are not available. The germline V gene supplies CDR1 SNHLY and CDR2 FYNNEI. Unmatched junction bases come to 0, with V trimmed by 1 base and J by 3 bases. Spanning cysteine to phenylalanine, the CDR3 consists of 16 amino acids. The CDR3 DNA has 48 bases and is translated from base 1. To prepare the library, the immunoSEQ multiplex PCR assay was applied. In its TCRdb copy, this immuneACCESS table keeps in-frame sequences only and misses some clones. Where compared with another copy, unresolved V genes explain less than half of these, and the others have no known cause. Recorded for this sample are approximately 50,000 clones; around 93% of them occurred a single time. The ten largest clones take up approximately 10% of the sample. This sample stems from a study of T cell changes during pregnancy in multiple sclerosis (dated by TCRdb to between 2018 and 2021). About the investigation overall: In women with multiple sclerosis, the researchers looked at how the T cell repertoire shifted as pregnancy progressed.

Recombination connected TRBV2 to TRBJ2-3, and TRBD2 aligns with 14 junction nucleotides. Sequencing used CD8+ T cells from peripheral blood mononuclear cells, obtained after pregnancy. This sequence originates from a female donor with multiple sclerosis, enrolled in a pregnancy study. The CDR3 reads CASSEGLAGGTDTQYF. The DNA reads TGTGCCAGCAGTGAAGGACTAGCGGGGGGGACAGATACGCAGTATTTT.